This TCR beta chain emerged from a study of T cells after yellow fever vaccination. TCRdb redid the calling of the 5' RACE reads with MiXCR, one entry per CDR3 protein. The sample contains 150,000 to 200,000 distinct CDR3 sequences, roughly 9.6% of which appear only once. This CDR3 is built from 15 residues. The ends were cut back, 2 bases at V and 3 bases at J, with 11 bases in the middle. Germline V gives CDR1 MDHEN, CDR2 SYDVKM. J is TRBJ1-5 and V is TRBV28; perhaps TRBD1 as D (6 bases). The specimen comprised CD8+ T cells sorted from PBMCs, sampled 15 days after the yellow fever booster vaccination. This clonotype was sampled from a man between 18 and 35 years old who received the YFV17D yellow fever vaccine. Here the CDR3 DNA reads TGTGCCAGCAGTTTAGTCGACAGGCTCAATCAGCCCCAGCATTTT. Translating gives CASSLVDRLNQPQHF.